The TCR beta chain described here comes from a study of graft-versus-host responses after intestinal transplantation. About the study: Each patient got anti-thymocyte globulin induction, then tacrolimus and steroids for around three years.

CDR3 size: 15 residues. Germline CDR1 SNHLY, CDR2 FYNNEI. The V end was cut by 5 bases, the J end by 2 bases, with 13 bases between. On this clone: Its antigen remains unknown.

Assay used: immunoSEQ multiplex PCR; TCRdb lists only in-frame clones, some missing. The repertoire includes some 96,000 clones, more than 80% of them detected once, and about 16% sits in the top ten. Study results and limitations: Patients who carried graft-donor T cell macrochimerism also had high graft-versus-host to host-versus-graft clonal ratios in their allografts.

The clonotype comes from a human patient who received an intestinal transplant, so some T cells may come from the graft donor. V and J are TRBV2 and TRBJ1-5, with a tentative D call TRBD1 (5 bases). The material was PBMCs, obtained just under 460 days after intestinal transplant. CDR3 in DNA: TGTGCCAGCAGTTCAGGGAAGGGAGGCAATCAGCCCCAGCATTTT. Amino acid sequence: CASSSGKGGNQPQHF.